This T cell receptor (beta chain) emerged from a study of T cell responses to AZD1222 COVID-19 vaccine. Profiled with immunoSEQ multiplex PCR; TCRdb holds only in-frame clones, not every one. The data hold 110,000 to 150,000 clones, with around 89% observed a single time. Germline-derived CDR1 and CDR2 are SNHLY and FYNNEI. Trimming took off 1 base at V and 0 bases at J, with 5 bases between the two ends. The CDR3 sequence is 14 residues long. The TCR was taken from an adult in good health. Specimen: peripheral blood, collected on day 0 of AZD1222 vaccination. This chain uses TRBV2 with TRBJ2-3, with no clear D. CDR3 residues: CASSEGSSTDTQYF. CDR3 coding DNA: TGTGCCAGCAGTGAAGGCTCTAGCACAGATACGCAGTATTTT.